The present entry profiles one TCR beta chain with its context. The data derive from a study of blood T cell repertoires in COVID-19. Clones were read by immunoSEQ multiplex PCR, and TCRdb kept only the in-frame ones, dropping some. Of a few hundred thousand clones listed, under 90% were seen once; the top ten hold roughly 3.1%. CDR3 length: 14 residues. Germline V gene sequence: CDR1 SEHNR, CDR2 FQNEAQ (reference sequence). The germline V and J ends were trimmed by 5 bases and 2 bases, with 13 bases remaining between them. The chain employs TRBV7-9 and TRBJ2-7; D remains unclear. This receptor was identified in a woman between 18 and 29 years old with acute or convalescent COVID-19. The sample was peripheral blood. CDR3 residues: CASSPKERPYEQYF. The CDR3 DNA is TGTGCCAGCAGCCCTAAAGAGCGCCCCTACGAGCAGTACTTC.